Described below is a single TCR beta chain sequence and its context. The data derive from a study of control samples from healthy donors and cancer patients. The CDR3 extends over 15 amino acids. CDR1 is SGHRS and CDR2 is YFSETQ in the germline V gene. V lost 1 base and J lost 6, with 17 bases in between. Only in-frame clones appear in the TCRdb table, and some are missing; sequencing was by immunoSEQ multiplex PCR. The sample has 200,000 or so clones, around 94% seen once. Sequencing was performed on blood. The origin of this receptor is a man aged 50 to 60 in good health. The chain carries TRBV5-1 and TRBJ2-7, with D maybe TRBD2 (6 bases). The chain's CDR3 is CASSLRFGSKGEQYV. The CDR3 DNA reads TGCGCCAGCAGCTTGAGGTTCGGGAGCAAAGGCGAGCAGTACGTC.